The present TCR beta chain was sequenced within a study of identical twins. TCRdb reanalysed the 5' RACE reads using MiXCR and keeps one entry per CDR3 protein. The repertoire holds 470,000 or so distinct CDR3 sequences, with 24% as singletons. V was shortened by 2 bases and J by 2 bases, with 10 bases between the two germline ends. This CDR3 is 14 amino acids long. Germline V CDR1 and CDR2: SGHTA, FQGNSA. The data also belong to a second study, concerning T cells expressing NK-cell markers.

This clonotype originated in a woman younger than 35 in good health. What was sequenced was CD4+ T cells sorted from blood. V is TRBV7-2 and J is TRBJ2-7; D is undetermined. This chain's CDR3 is CASSLNRQAYEQYF. Here the CDR3 DNA reads TGTGCCAGCAGCTTAAATCGGCAAGCCTACGAGCAGTACTTC.